This TCR beta chain stems from a study of Graves' ophthalmopathy and Graves' hyperthyroidism. CDR3 regions of TCR beta were amplified from RNA transcripts. An opening RT-PCR round employed HTBI primers and preceded a second-round multiplex PCR. Via MiXCR, TCRdb re-called the multiplex PCR reads, giving one row per CDR3 protein. In the table there are hundreds of thousands of distinct CDR3 sequences, roughly 20% of which are singletons. V shed 5 bases, J shed 5 bases, and the junction held 7 bases outside the gene matches. Germline-derived CDR1 and CDR2 are SQVTM and ANQGSEA. This CDR3 region has 13 residues.

The chain carries TRBV29-1 and TRBJ2-5, with 8 bases lining up with TRBD1. This TCR derives from a woman aged 18 to 35 with stable Graves' hyperthyroidism. Some clones in this sample may be carry-over from other donors' samples. Sequenced: peripheral blood. The CDR3 reads CSVRDRGPETQYF. CDR3 in DNA: TGCAGCGTTAGAGACAGGGGTCCGGAGACCCAGTACTTC.